This T cell receptor (beta chain) was profiled in a study of control samples from healthy donors and cancer patients. This clone was recorded a few times. Per the germline V gene, CDR1 is MDHEN and CDR2 is SYDVKM. The CDR3 sequence is 14 residues long. Deletions cut 1 base from V and 2 bases from J, with 9 bases between. Only in-frame clones appear in the TCRdb table, and some are missing; sequencing was by immunoSEQ multiplex PCR. The data show more than 95,000 clones, over 75% seen once. The TCR sequence derives from a woman aged 50 to 60 with colorectal cancer. The chain is built from TRBV28 and TRBJ2-7; D unresolved. Specimen: PBMCs. In DNA, the CDR3 is TGTGCCAGCAGTTTATTACCAGTTACCTACGAGCAGTACTTC. Its translation: CASSLLPVTYEQYF.